This record concerns one T cell receptor (beta chain) sequence. The sample belongs to a study of T cell changes during pregnancy in multiple sclerosis. Sequencing used immunoSEQ multiplex PCR; TCRdb keeps in-frame clones, though not all of them. Seen here are about 59,000 clones, about 92% observed once, and the top ten hold almost 6.5%. CDR3 size: 15 residues. CDR1 is MNHNS, CDR2 SASEGT, per germline. Trimming shortened V by 1 base and J by 6 bases, and 13 bases separated the two germline ends. V usage is TRBV6-1 and J usage is TRBJ2-4, with D possibly matching TRBD1 (5 bases). The specimen comprised peripheral blood, sampled in the third trimester of pregnancy. The receptor's source is a female donor in good health, enrolled as a control in a pregnancy study. Here the CDR3 reads CASSEDLQGRNIQYF. In nucleotides, the CDR3 is TGTGCCAGCAGTGAAGATCTCCAGGGAAGAAACATTCAGTACTTC.